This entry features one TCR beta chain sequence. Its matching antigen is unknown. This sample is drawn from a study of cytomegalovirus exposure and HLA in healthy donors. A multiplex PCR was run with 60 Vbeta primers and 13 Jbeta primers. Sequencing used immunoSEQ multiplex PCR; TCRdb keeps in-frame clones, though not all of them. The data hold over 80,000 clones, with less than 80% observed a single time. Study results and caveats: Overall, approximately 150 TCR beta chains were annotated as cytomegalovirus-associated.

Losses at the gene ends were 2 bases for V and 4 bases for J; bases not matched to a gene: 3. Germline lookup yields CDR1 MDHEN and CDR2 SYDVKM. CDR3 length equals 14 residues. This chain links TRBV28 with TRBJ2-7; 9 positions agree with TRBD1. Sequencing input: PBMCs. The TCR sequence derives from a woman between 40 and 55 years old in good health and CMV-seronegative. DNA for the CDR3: TGTGCCAGCAGTTTAGAGGGACAGGGTTACGAGCAGTACTTC. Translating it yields CASSLEGQGYEQYF.